These T cell receptor beta chains were read from a single sample in a study of T cell responses to AZD1222 COVID-19 vaccine. Produced via immunoSEQ multiplex PCR; TCRdb's table is partial and in-frame only. The data contain 160,000 or so clones, around 86% of them singletons. Material: peripheral blood, obtained 28 days after the second AZD1222 dose. All receptors come from an adult who received the AZD1222 COVID-19 vaccine. The CDR3 runs from the conserved cysteine through the conserved F or W. A D gene is named only where the DNA matches it firmly. Size is stated for part of the rows, as once, few or many counts, or as a class when the clone is expanded.

>.|.|TRBJ1-6|TRBV10-3
TGTGCCATCAGCACCGGGAGGGAAAATTCACCCCTCCACTTT
CAISTGRENSPLHF
>.|.|TRBJ1-1|TRBV9
TGTGCCAGCAGCACCGGACAGAACACTGAAGCTTTCTTT
CASSTGQNTEAFF
>.|.|TRBJ1-5|TRBV28
TGTGCCAGCAGTACCCCCGGGGCGGTGGAAAAGCCCCAGCATTTT
CASSTPGAVEKPQHF
>.|.|TRBJ2-7|TRBV7-2
TGTGCCAGCAGCCCCCTAAGTCTACACGAGCAGTACTTC
CASSPLSLHEQYF
>.|.|TRBJ1-2|TRBV21-1
TGTGCCAGCAGCAAAGCCTGGGACTGTGGCTACACCTTC
CASSKAWDCGYTF
>TRBD2|.|TRBJ2-1|TRBV11-1
TGTGCCAGCAGCCTCGGGACTACAATCTCCAATGAGCAGTTCTTC
CASSLGTTISNEQFF
>.|.|TRBJ1-2|TRBV28
TGTGCCAGCAGTTTGGGGGGCAACATCCTCTATGGCTACACCTTC
CASSLGGNILYGYTF
>.|.|TRBJ2-3|TRBV5-6
TGTGCCAGCAGCTTAGAGAGAACTAGCACAGATACGCAGTATTTT
CASSLERTSTDTQYF
>.|few|TRBJ1-2|TRBV13
TGTGCCAGCAGACTCCAGCGTTTAGCTAACTATGGCTACACCTTC
CASRLQRLANYGYTF
>.|.|TRBJ2-1|TRBV18
TGTGCCAGCTCACCGTCGACAGGACCAGGTCACAATGAGCAGTTCTTC
CASSPSTGPGHNEQFF
>TRBD2|.|TRBJ2-1|TRBV27
TGTGCCAGCAGATTAGCGGGAGTGGGTTATGAGCAGTTCTTC
CASRLAGVGYEQFF
>.|.|TRBJ2-1|TRBV7-8
TGTGCCAGCAGCTCCTTCCTCAGCGATGAGCAGTTCTTC
CASSSFLSDEQFF